The 14 T cell receptor beta chains below were found in one sample sequenced in a study of early T cells in non-severe SARS-CoV-2 infection. Using its own MiXCR run on the 5' RACE reads, TCRdb lists one record per CDR3 protein. The sample gives about 64,000 distinct CDR3 sequences, approximately 10% of which show up once; roughly 3% is in the top ten. Sequences were derived from whole blood, sampled at baseline. These receptors were taken from an adult who was a healthcare worker with PCR-confirmed SARS-CoV-2 infection or an uninfected control (not recorded which).

This clonotype was recorded a few times. The V call is TRBV12-3 or TRBV12-4, the J call TRBJ1-2; D gene ambiguous. V lost 4 bases, J lost 4 bases, and 4 bases lay in between. The CDR3 runs to 11 residues. The CDR3 DNA follows: TGTGCCAGCAGTTCCACCTATGGCTACACCTTC. Translated, it gives CASSSTYGYTF.

This clonotype has just one count. The chain combines TRBV20-1 with TRBJ1-2; maybe TRBD1 (5 bases). Germline-derived CDR1 and CDR2 are DFQATT and SNEGSKA (reference sequence). Trimming left V 5 bases short and J 4 bases short, with 14 bases between. CDR3 length equals 13 residues. The CDR3 nucleotides read TGCAGTGCTGGTGGGGCGACTATCTATGGCTACACCTTC. Protein: CSAGGATIYGYTF.

This clonotype was observed a handful of times. This sequence joins TRBV14 and TRBJ2-5; D not resolved. The CDR3 is 14 residues long. Trimming took off 1 base at V and 2 bases at J, with 8 bases between the two ends. Looked up from germline, CDR1 is SGHDN and CDR2 is FVKESK. CDR3 nucleotide sequence: TGTGCCAGCAGCCAAGGACCTGTACAAGAGACCCAGTACTTC. It translates to CASSQGPVQETQYF. Looking up the rest from reference TRBV14 and TRBJ2-5 gives the full variable domain: EAGVTQFPSHSVIEKGQTVTLRCDPISGHDNLYWYRRVMGKEIKFLLHFVKESKQDESGMPNNRFLAERTGGTYSTLKVQPAELEDSGVYFCASSQGPVQETQYFGPGTRLLVL.

This clonotype was seen at least ten times. The rearrangement links TRBV12-5 to TRBJ2-2; maybe TRBD1 (6 bases). V gave up 2 bases and J gave up 0 bases, with 13 bases separating them. This CDR3 spans 17 amino acids. Germline CDR1 LGHNT, CDR2 FRNRAP. Here the CDR3 DNA reads TGTGCTAGTGGTTTGTTTCCGGGACAAGCGAACACCGGGGAGCTGTTTTTT. This translates into CASGLFPGQANTGELFF.

This clonotype was counted ten times or more. This chain links TRBV6-2 or TRBV6-3 with TRBJ2-5; 11 bases fit TRBD2. J was trimmed by 5 bases and V by 6 bases; bases with no gene match: 5. The CDR3 is 14 residues long. Germline V CDR1 and CDR2: MNHEY, SVGEGT. CDR3 coding DNA: TGTGCCAGCAGCCCTAGCGGGGGGCGGGAGACCCAGTACTTC. Its protein is CASSPSGGRETQYF.

This chain uses TRBV29-1 with TRBJ2-5; maybe TRBD1 (6 bases). The CDR3 is 12 amino acids. Deletions cut 7 bases from V and 4 bases from J, with 13 bases between. Germline loops: CDR1 SQVTM, CDR2 ANQGSEA. The CDR3 protein is CSDGGGTETQYF. The DNA of the CDR3 is TGCAGCGACGGTGGGGGCACAGAGACCCAGTACTTC.

The chain carries TRBV7-9 and TRBJ2-2, with a weak D call TRBD1 (6 bases). This CDR3 has 15 amino acids. Trimming stripped 2 bases from V and 3 bases from J, with 10 bases between. The germline V gene encodes CDR1 SEHNR and CDR2 FQNEAQ (reference sequence). For the CDR3, the DNA is TGTGCCAGCAGCTTAATGCAGGGGTACACCGGGGAGCTGTTTTTT. Its protein is CASSLMQGYTGELFF.

The chain joins TRBV12-3 or TRBV12-4 to TRBJ1-2, with 8 bases fitting TRBD1. The CDR3 covers 15 residues. J was trimmed by 6 bases and V by 6 bases; bases with no gene match: 12. The CDR3 DNA reads TGTGCCAGCAGCGCCAGGGCAGGGGGCGCGGATGGCTACACCTTC. Translation gives CASSARAGGADGYTF.

This rearrangement joins TRBV11-2 to TRBJ2-1; unclear D gene. Trimming removed 3 bases from V and 5 bases from J, with 14 bases in between. Germline V lookup: CDR1 SGHAT, CDR2 FQNNGV. The CDR3 spans 15 residues. The CDR3 coding sequence is TGTGCCAGCAGCTTCAGATACCAACTGAACAATGAGCAGTTCTTC. Encoded protein: CASSFRYQLNNEQFF.

This clonotype occurred a few times. The chain combines TRBV12-3 or TRBV12-4 with TRBJ1-1; D possibly corresponds to TRBD1 (5 bases). Between the trimmed V and J ends, which lost 5 bases and 1 base, there was a span of 20 bases. CDR3 size: 17 residues. The CDR3 DNA follows: TGTGCCAGCAGTCCCTGGGACCCAGGGAGGAAGAACACTGAAGCTTTCTTT. This sequence encodes CASSPWDPGRKNTEAFF.

V gene TRBV20-1 combines with J gene TRBJ2-5; 9 bases are a match to TRBD2. Trimming cost V 6 bases and J 5 bases; bases outside gene matches: 4. This CDR3 region has 12 residues. Germline V gives CDR1 DFQATT, CDR2 SNEGSKA (reference sequence). The chain's CDR3 is CSAGTSPETQYF. The CDR3 DNA is TGCAGTGCGGGGACTAGCCCTGAGACCCAGTACTTC.

The chain joins TRBV6-2 or TRBV6-3 to TRBJ1-5; 8 nucleotides agree with TRBD1. The CDR3 extends over 16 amino acids. Germline values: CDR1 MNHEY, CDR2 SVGEGT. With V trimmed by 6 bases and J by 1 base, 8 bases remained unmatched. This chain's CDR3 is CASRVHQGASNQPQHF. Written as DNA, the CDR3 is TGTGCCAGCAGAGTCCATCAGGGGGCGAGCAATCAGCCCCAGCATTTT.

This chain uses TRBV12-3 or TRBV12-4 with TRBJ2-7; no firm D call. The CDR3 is 14 amino acids. V was clipped by 1 base and J by 5 bases, with 12 bases between them. CDR3 nucleotide sequence: TGTGCCAGCAGTTTAGGGCAGGCCAACAACGAGCAGTACTTC. Its translation: CASSLGQANNEQYF.

The chain carries TRBV12-3 or TRBV12-4 and TRBJ1-2; D possibly corresponds to TRBD1 (6 bases). Between the trimmed V and J ends, which lost 6 bases and 8 bases, there was a span of 22 bases. CDR3 length: 15 residues. The CDR3 reads CASSITTGSIFGYTF. The CDR3 DNA reads TGTGCCAGCAGCATAACGACAGGCTCCATTTTCGGCTACACCTTC.